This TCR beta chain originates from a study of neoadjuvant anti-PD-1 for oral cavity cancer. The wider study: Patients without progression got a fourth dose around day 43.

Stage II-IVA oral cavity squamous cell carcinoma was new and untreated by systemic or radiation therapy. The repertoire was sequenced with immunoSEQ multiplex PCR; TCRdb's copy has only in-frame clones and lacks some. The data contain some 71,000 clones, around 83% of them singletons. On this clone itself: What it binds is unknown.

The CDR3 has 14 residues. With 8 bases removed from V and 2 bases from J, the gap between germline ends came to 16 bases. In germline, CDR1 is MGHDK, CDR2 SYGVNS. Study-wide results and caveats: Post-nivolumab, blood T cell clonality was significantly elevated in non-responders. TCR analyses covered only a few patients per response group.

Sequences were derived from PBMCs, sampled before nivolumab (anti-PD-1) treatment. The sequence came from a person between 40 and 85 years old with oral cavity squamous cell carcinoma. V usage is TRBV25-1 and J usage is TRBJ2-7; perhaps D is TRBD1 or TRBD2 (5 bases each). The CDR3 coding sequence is TGTGCCAGCCCCTTCCGGGACGGAGCCTACGAGCAGTACTTC. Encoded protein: CASPFRDGAYEQYF.